This TCR beta chain was identified during a study of Graves' ophthalmopathy and Graves' hyperthyroidism. Study outcomes and limitations: Detected in blood as well were most expanded thyroid clonotypes with frequency above 0.001. Prediction of ophthalmopathy progression reached 70.59% sensitivity and around 72% specificity. With around 88% sensitivity and over 65% specificity, a 13-signature model separated ophthalmopathy from stable hyperthyroidism.

Germline V gives CDR1 LNHNV, CDR2 YYDKDF (reference sequence). The CDR3 spans 13 residues. Trimming cost V 0 bases and J 3 bases, with 6 bases left between them. RNA transcripts provided the template for amplifying TCR beta CDR3 regions. RT-PCR with HTBI primers came first, then second-round multiplex PCR. MiXCR was run by TCRdb on the multiplex PCR reads, yielding one entry per CDR3 protein. The sample lists 350,000 to 400,000 distinct CDR3 sequences; around 20% were seen once. The sample holds many counts of this clonotype. The antigen is unknown. The genes are TRBV15 and TRBJ2-7, with D uncertain. This receptor was taken from a woman between 18 and 29 years old with Graves' ophthalmopathy. Sequencing was performed on peripheral blood. The CDR3 DNA follows: TGTGCCACCAGCAGAGAGAATAACTACGAGCAGTACTTC. Amino acids: CATSRENNYEQYF.